The 12 T cell receptor beta chains listed next were all sequenced from one sample in a study of T cell responses to AZD1222 COVID-19 vaccine. Generated by immunoSEQ multiplex PCR, the TCRdb table keeps only in-frame clones and is missing some. In the table there are about 53,000 clones, approximately 88% of which are singletons. The sequences come from peripheral blood, collected 28 days after the second AZD1222 dose. The receptors were sampled from an adult who received the AZD1222 COVID-19 vaccine.

The rearrangement uses TRBV21-1 and TRBJ1-1. TRBV21-1 counts as a pseudogene. CDR3 size: 12 residues. The CDR3 DNA reads TGTGCCAGCAGCAAGACCACGGCTGAAGCTTTCTTT. As protein: CASSKTTAEAFF.

In its sample, this clone was seen once. The chain carries TRBV6-5 and TRBJ2-1; TRBD2 agrees at 8 bases. Germline CDR1 reads MNHEY; CDR2 reads SVGAGI. Trimming at V came to 2 bases and at J to 7 bases, leaving 10 bases not matched to a gene. The CDR3 contains 16 residues. CDR3 sequence (DNA): TGTGCCAGCAGTTACGACGGGACTAGTTTTGGGAATGAGCAGTTCTTC. The encoded protein is CASSYDGTSFGNEQFF.

The V and J genes are TRBV18 and TRBJ1-1, with a weak D call TRBD1 (5 bases). The germline V gene has CDR1 KGHSH and CDR2 LQKENI. The CDR3 is 15 amino acids. The V and J ends lost 3 bases and 0 bases respectively, with 11 bases between them. The CDR3 sequence is CASSPGTALNTEAFF. The DNA for the CDR3 is TGTGCCAGCTCACCGGGGACGGCGTTGAACACTGAAGCTTTCTTT.

This chain links TRBV29-1 with TRBJ1-4; D remains ambiguous. Per the germline V gene, CDR1 is SQVTM and CDR2 is ANQGSEA. The CDR3 runs to 13 residues. V lost 4 bases and J lost 3, with 9 bases in between. This chain's CDR3 is CSVVGFPNEKLFF. The CDR3 DNA sequence: TGCAGCGTTGTAGGGTTCCCTAATGAAAAACTGTTTTTT. Based on the CDR3 plus reference TRBV29-1 and TRBJ1-4, the full variable domain is SAVISQKPSRDICQRGTSLTIQCQVDSQVTMMFWYRQQPGQSLTLIATANQGSEATYESGFVIDKFPISRPNLTFSTLTVSNMSPEDSSIYLCSVVGFPNEKLFFGSGTQLSVL.

This sequence joins TRBV23-1 and TRBJ2-7; D is perhaps TRBD2 (6 bases). TRBV23-1 is identified as an open reading frame with a role that is uncertain. The CDR3 has 18 amino acids. V dropped 0 bases and J dropped 4 bases, with 22 bases sitting between them. CDR3 amino acids: CASSQSTVRGGPIYEQYF. The CDR3 coding sequence is TGCGCCAGCAGTCAATCGACGGTGCGGGGCGGGCCCATTTACGAGCAGTACTTC.

This chain uses TRBV27 with TRBJ2-7; D is uncertain. This CDR3 contains 13 residues. Trimming pared 3 bases from V and 5 bases from J, leaving 11 bases between. CDR1 is MNHEY, CDR2 SMNVEV, per germline (reference sequence). CDR3 coding DNA: TGTGCCAGCAGTTTGAGAGAAGGTAACGAGCAGTACTTC. Translated: CASSLREGNEQYF.

The rearrangement links TRBV9 to TRBJ1-2; tentative D call: TRBD1 (6 bases). Germline V gives CDR1 SGDLS, CDR2 YYNGEE. This CDR3 has 14 residues. Trimming shortened V by 4 bases and J by 0 bases, and 10 bases separated the two germline ends. The chain's CDR3 is CASSPRGTNYGYTF. The DNA of the CDR3 is TGTGCCAGCAGCCCAAGGGGGACTAACTATGGCTACACCTTC.

The CDR3 region has the DNA TGTGCCAGTAGTATTTCAGGGATTGACTATGGCTACACCTTC. Residues: CASSISGIDYGYTF. The chain has TRBV19 and TRBJ1-2; D may be TRBD1 (5 bases). This CDR3 is built from 14 residues. The germline V gene has CDR1 LNHDA and CDR2 SQIVND (reference sequence). V shed 3 bases and J shed 3 bases, with 11 bases lying between them.

This rearrangement joins TRBV10-3 to TRBJ2-5, with 9 bases matching TRBD1. Unmatched junction bases numbered 10, after V lost 10 bases and J lost 1 base. The V gene's germline CDR1 is ENHRY and CDR2 SYGVKD. This CDR3 spans 15 amino acids. In nucleotides, the CDR3 is TGTGCCACCCGGGACAGGGTGGGCGTCCAAGAGACCCAGTACTTC. Translating gives CATRDRVGVQETQYF.

The chain combines TRBV2 with TRBJ2-7, with 11 positions matching TRBD2. The germline V gene encodes CDR1 SNHLY and CDR2 FYNNEI. This CDR3 contains 15 residues. The V segment lost 5 bases and the J segment 2 bases; nucleotides outside the gene matches: 5. The chain's CDR3 is CASSTGTSGTYEQYF. In nucleotides, the CDR3 is TGTGCCAGCAGTACCGGGACTAGCGGCACCTACGAGCAGTACTTC.

This sequence joins TRBV29-1 and TRBJ1-1; possibly TRBD1 for D (5 bases). Trimming pared 6 bases from V and 5 bases from J, leaving 16 bases between. From germline, CDR1 is SQVTM and CDR2 ANQGSEA. The CDR3 is made up of 13 amino acids. The CDR3 DNA sequence: TGCAGCGTCAACGCCCGGGACGGGACTGAAGCTTTCTTT. Protein: CSVNARDGTEAFF.

The rearrangement links TRBV5-1 to TRBJ2-7; tentative D call: TRBD2 (5 bases). The CDR3 consists of 13 residues. CDR1 and CDR2 (germline): SGHRS, YFSETQ. V was cut by 2 bases and J by 2 bases, with 8 bases left in between. DNA of the CDR3: TGCGCCAGCAGCTTTAGGGAGACCTACGAGCAGTACTTC. Its protein is CASSFRETYEQYF.